The present entry profiles one T cell receptor (beta chain) with its context. This clonotype was found many times. Its antigen has not been determined. No much larger clone is present one base from it, and per-base qualities are unavailable. The time point label of this sample denotes: blood at routine non-recurrence follow-up after resection. Without any cell sorting, TCR sequencing was performed on whole RNA extracted either from tumor and nontumor lung tissue or from cryopreserved PBMC samples. Patients were selected for TCR sequencing only if sufficient RNA was available from at least two tumor regions. This specimen comes from a study of spatial heterogeneity in lung cancer (dated by TCRdb to about 2019). Describing the broader study: The donors were approximately 70 patients from the lung TRACERx cohort who had early-stage, untreated non-small cell lung cancer. Follow-up PBMC samples were sequenced whenever available, with the median time to follow-up being two to three years after resection. Beta-chain transcripts were consistently detected in greater numbers than alpha-chain transcripts, which likely reflected higher beta-chain transcript abundance. In the raw uncorrected reads, each unique combination of TCR and UMI appeared on average more than ten times. TCR alpha and beta repertoires were quantitatively compared across multiple tumor regions, matched nontumor lung and blood in non-small cell lung cancer. Nonsynonymous mutation counts, determined by whole-exome sequencing of tumor tissue, were related to features of the TCR repertoire. At surgery, hundreds of tumor regions, around 67 matched nontumor lung samples and more than 55 PBMC samples were TCR-sequenced for both alpha and beta chains. Findings and caveats that apply to the study as a whole: Comparisons of baseline and follow-up blood repertoires included only around 14 patients. Ubiquitous expanded tumor TCRs were found in blood more often at tumor resection than at routine follow-up. Additional single-cell paired TCR alpha and beta sequencing was considered necessary to confirm, at a functional level, the hypothesis that regional TCRs recognize regional mutations.

Library method: 5' RACE. The instrument given in TCRdb is NextSeq 500. In the TCR library protocol, a unique molecular identifier was attached to each TCR cDNA molecule so that PCR and sequencing errors could be corrected. The paper's processing steps were these. Decombinator tools were used for TCR identification, UMI-based error correction and CDR3 extraction. Expanded TCRs were defined as those above a frequency of 2 per 1,000, corresponding to the top 1% of the tumor frequency distribution. Renyi diversity was calculated using the R vegan package after each repertoire was subsampled 100 times to 5,000 TCRs. CDR3 similarity networks were built from amino acid triplet string-kernel similarity, connecting CDR3s with pairwise similarity above 0.82. Using fastp trimming at Q25 and MiXCR clonotype assembly, TCRdb reanalyzed the public sequencing data and kept in-frame beta chains. Under each unique CDR3 protein, matching rows form one entry showing the most common genes and DNA. In this record, the V and J calls reflect TCRdb's handling and not the investigators' own analysis. In all, the sample holds more than 40,000 distinct CDR3 sequences, and 20% to 25% of those were seen once. The ten largest clonotypes hold roughly 6.5% of the sample.

Germline trimming amounts to 5 bases on V and 7 bases on J, with 11 as the count of junction bases outside the gene matches. Measured from the cysteine to the phenylalanine, the CDR3 is 15 residues long. Just the 45-base CDR3 DNA is kept, in frame starting at base 1. CDR1 SGHRS and CDR2 YFSETQ are derived from the germline V gene. The receptor was isolated from a female donor with early-stage non-small cell lung cancer. Recombination joined TRBV5-1 with TRBJ2-1, and TRBD1 matches 8 of the central bases. The sequencing here drew on PBMCs, taken at follow-up. The nucleotides read TGCGCCAGCAGATCTAACAGGGGGTCAGGAAATGAGCAGTTCTTC. This sequence encodes CASRSNRGSGNEQFF.